This T cell receptor beta chain was documented in a study of cytomegalovirus exposure and HLA in healthy donors. Overall study findings and caveats: According to reports, the classifier identified cytomegalovirus status with high specificity and sensitivity. An ancestry cluster, one associated with Asian ancestry, reportedly showed fewer N-insertions than the roughly 700-donor mean in a later analysis.

About this clone: As yet, its antigen is unknown.

CDR3 length equals 15 residues. Trimming cost V 0 bases and J 12 bases; bases outside gene matches: 10. Germline V gene sequence: CDR1 ENHRY, CDR2 SYGVKD. It was with 60 Vbeta and 13 Jbeta primers that the PCR ran. In the authors' workflow: A later analysis counted approximately 88 million unique TCR beta chains, some 12 million shared. Using immunoSEQ multiplex PCR, the repertoire was profiled, and TCRdb retains in-frame clones only, with some absent. That table furnishes V, J and clone size, whereas the DNA furnished D and trimming. The data contain over 85,000 clones, around 77% of them seen just once; the ten biggest clones take up more than 3%. In nominal health when sampled, donors likely had unrecorded immune exposures nonetheless.

The material sequenced was PBMCs. The rearrangement joins TRBV10-3 to TRBJ2-4; 8 nucleotides match TRBD1. The sequence derives from a man aged 40-50 years in good health and CMV-seronegative. The CDR3 here is CAISESTPGGADQYF. The CDR3 DNA sequence: TGTGCCATCAGTGAGTCGACTCCAGGGGGCGCGGATCAGTACTTC.